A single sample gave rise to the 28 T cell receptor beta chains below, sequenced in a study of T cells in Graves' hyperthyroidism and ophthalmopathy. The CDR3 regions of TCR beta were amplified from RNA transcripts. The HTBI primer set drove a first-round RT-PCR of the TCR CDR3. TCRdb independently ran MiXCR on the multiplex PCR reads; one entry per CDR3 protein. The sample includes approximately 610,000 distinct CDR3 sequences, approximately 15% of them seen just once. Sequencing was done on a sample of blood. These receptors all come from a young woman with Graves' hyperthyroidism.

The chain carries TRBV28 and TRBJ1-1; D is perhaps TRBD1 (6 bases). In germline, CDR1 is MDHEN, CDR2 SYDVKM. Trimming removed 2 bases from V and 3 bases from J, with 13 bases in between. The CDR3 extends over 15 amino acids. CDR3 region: CASSLSAQGDTEAFF. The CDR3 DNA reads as TGTGCCAGCAGTTTAAGTGCACAGGGCGACACTGAAGCTTTCTTT.

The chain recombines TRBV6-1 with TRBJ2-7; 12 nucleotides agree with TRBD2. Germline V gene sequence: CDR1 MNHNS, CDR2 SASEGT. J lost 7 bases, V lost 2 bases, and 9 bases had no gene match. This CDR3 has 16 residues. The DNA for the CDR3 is TGTGCCAGCAGTGAATTTCCTAGCGGGAGGGCTCAGGAGCAGTACTTC. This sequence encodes CASSEFPSGRAQEQYF.

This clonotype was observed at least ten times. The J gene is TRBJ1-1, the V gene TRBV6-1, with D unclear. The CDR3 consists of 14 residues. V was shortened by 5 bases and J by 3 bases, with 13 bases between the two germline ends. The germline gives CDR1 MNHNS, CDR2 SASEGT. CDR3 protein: CASSMSYSHTEAFF. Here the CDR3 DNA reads TGTGCCAGCAGTATGTCCTACTCCCACACTGAAGCTTTCTTT.

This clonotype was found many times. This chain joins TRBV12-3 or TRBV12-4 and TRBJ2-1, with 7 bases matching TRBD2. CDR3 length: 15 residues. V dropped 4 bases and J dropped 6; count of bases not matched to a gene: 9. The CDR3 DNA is TGTGCCAGCAGTTCAGAGGGACGCGGGAGCAATGAGCAGTTCTTC. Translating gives CASSSEGRGSNEQFF.

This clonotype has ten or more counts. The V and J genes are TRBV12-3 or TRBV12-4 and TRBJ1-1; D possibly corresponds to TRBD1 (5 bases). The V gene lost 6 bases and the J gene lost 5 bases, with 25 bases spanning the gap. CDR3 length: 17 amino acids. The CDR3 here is CASSTNVRGRGITEAFF. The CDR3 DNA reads TGTGCCAGCAGCACCAATGTGAGGGGACGGGGCATAACTGAAGCTTTCTTT.

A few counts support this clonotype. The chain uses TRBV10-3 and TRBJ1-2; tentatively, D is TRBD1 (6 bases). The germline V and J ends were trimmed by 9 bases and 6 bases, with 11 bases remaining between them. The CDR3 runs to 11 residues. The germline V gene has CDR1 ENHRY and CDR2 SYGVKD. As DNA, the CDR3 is TGTGCCATAGAGGAGGGGGATGGCTACACCTTC. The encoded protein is CAIEEGDGYTF.

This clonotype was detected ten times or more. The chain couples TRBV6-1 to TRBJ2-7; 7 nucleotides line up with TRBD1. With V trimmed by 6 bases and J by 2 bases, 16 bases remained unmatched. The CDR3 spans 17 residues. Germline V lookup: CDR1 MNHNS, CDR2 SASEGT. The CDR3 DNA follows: TGTGCCAGCAGGCGAAACCTTTATGGGACAGCTACCTACGAGCAGTACTTC. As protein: CASRRNLYGTATYEQYF.

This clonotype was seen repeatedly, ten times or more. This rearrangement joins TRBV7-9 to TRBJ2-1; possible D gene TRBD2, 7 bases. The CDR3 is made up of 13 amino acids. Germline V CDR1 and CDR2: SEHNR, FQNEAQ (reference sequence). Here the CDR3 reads CAQRGGAYNEQFF. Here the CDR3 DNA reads TGTGCTCAAAGGGGGGGCGCCTACAATGAGCAGTTCTTC.

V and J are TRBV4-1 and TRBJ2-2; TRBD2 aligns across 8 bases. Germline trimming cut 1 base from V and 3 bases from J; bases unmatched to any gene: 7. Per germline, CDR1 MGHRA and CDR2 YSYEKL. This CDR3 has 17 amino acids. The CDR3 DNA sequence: TGCGCCAGCAGCCAAGCAGTCGGGACTAGTGACACCGGGGAGCTGTTTTTT. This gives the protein CASSQAVGTSDTGELFF.

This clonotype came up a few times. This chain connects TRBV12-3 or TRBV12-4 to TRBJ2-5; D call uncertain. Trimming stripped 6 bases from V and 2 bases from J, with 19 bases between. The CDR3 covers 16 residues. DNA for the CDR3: TGTGCCAGCAGCCCCTCTCCCCGGGCATCTCAAGAGACCCAGTACTTC. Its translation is CASSPSPRASQETQYF.

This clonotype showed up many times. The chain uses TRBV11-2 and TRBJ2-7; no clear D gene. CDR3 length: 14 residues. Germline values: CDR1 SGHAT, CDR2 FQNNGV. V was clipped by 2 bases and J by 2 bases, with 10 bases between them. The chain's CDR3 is CASSLPLPPYEQYF. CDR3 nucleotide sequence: TGTGCCAGCAGCTTACCCCTCCCTCCCTACGAGCAGTACTTC.

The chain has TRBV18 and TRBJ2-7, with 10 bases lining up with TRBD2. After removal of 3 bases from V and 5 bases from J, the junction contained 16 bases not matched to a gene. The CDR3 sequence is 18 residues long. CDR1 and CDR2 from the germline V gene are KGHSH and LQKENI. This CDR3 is CASSPLPSGSVVLDEQYF. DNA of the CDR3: TGTGCCAGCTCACCGCTTCCTAGCGGGAGCGTTGTTTTGGACGAGCAGTACTTC.

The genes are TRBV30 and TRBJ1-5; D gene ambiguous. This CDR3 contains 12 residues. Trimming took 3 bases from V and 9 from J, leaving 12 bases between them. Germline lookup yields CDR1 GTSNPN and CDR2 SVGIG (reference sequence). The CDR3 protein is CAWSADVGPQHF. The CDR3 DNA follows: TGTGCCTGGAGCGCGGACGTGGGGCCCCAGCATTTT. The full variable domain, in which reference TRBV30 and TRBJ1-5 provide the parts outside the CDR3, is SQTIHQWPATLVQPVGSPLSLECTVEGTSNPNLYWYRQAAGRGLQLLFYSVGIGQISSEVPQNLSASRPQDRQFILSSKKLLLSDSGFYLCAWSADVGPQHFGDGTRLSIL.

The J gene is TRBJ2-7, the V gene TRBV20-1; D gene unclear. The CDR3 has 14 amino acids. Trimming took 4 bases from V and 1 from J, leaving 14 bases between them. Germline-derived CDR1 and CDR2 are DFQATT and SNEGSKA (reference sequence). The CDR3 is CSANPLGPSYEQYF. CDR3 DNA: TGCAGTGCTAACCCGTTAGGCCCATCCTACGAGCAGTACTTC.

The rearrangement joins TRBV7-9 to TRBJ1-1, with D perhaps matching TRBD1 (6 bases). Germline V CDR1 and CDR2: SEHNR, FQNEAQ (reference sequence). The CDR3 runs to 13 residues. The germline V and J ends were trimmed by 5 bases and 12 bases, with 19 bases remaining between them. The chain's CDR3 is CASSGTGGARTFF. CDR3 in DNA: TGTGCCAGCAGCGGGACGGGGGGCGCGAGAACTTTCTTT. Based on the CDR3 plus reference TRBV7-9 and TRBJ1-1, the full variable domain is DTGVSQNPRHKITKRGQNVTFRCDPISEHNRLYWYRQTLGQGPEFLTYFQNEAQLEKSRLLSDRFSAERPKGSFSTLEIQRTEQGDSAMYLCASSGTGGARTFFGQGTRLTVV.

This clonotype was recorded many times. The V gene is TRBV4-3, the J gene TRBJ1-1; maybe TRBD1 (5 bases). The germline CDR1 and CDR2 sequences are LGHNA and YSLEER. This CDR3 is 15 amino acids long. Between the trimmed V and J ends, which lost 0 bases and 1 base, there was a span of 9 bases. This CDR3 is CASSQDGTGNTEAFF. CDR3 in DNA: TGCGCCAGCAGCCAAGATGGGACGGGGAACACTGAAGCTTTCTTT.

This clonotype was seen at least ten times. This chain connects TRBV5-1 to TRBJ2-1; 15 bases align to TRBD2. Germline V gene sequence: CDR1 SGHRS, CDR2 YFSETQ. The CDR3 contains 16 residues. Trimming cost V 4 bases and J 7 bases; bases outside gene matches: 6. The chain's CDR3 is CASSIGTSGRRNEQFF. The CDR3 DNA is TGCGCCAGCAGCATTGGGACTAGCGGGAGGAGAAATGAGCAGTTCTTC.

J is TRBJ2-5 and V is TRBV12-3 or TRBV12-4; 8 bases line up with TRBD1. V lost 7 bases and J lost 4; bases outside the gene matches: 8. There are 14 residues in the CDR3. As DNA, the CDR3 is TGTGCCAGCAAAGAGACAGGGGTCCCAGAGACCCAGTACTTC. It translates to CASKETGVPETQYF.

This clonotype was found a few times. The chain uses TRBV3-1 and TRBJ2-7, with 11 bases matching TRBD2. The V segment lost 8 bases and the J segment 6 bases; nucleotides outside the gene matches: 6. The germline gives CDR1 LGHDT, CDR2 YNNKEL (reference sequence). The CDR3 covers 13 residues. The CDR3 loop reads CASAALAGGEQYF. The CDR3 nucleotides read TGTGCCAGCGCGGCCCTAGCGGGAGGCGAGCAGTACTTC.

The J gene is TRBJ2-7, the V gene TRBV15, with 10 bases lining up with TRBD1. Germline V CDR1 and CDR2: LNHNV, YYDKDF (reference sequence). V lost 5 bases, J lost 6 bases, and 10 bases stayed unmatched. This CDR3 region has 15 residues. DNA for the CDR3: TGTGCCACCAGCCGGTTAGGGACAGGGGAAGCCGAGCAGTACTTC. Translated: CATSRLGTGEAEQYF. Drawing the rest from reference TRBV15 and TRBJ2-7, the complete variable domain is DAMVIQNPRYQVTQFGKPVTLSCSQTLNHNVMYWYQQKSSQAPKLLFHYYDKDFNNEADTPDNFQSRRPNTSFCFLDIRSPGLGDTAMYLCATSRLGTGEAEQYFGPGTRLTVT.

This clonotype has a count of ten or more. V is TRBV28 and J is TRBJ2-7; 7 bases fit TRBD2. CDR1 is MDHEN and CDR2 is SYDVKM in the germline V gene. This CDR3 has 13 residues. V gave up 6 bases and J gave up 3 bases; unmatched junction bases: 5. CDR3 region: CASSRGLVYEQYF. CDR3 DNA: TGTGCCAGCAGCCGCGGACTAGTCTACGAGCAGTACTTC.

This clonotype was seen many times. CDR3 region: CASSSTSPHETQYF. The CDR3 DNA follows: TGTGCCAGCAGTTCCACTAGCCCGCACGAGACCCAGTACTTC. The genes are TRBV12-3 or TRBV12-4 and TRBJ2-5; possible D gene TRBD2, 6 bases. The CDR3 has 14 amino acids. V gave up 4 bases and J gave up 5 bases, with 14 bases separating them.

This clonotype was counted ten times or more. DNA of the CDR3: TGTGCCAGCAGTGAACGGACCGCGCGTAATGAAAAACTGTTTTTT. Protein sequence: CASSERTARNEKLFF. The V and J genes are TRBV2 and TRBJ1-4; D is unresolved. Per the germline V gene, CDR1 is SNHLY and CDR2 is FYNNEI. V was pared by 2 bases and J by 4 bases, with 11 bases between. The CDR3 consists of 15 residues.

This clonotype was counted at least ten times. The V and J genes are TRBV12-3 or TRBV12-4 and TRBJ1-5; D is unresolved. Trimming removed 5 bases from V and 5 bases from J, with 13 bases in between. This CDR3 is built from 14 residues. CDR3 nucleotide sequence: TGTGCCAGCAGTGACGGGCCAGGCTATCAGCCCCAGCATTTT. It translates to CASSDGPGYQPQHF.

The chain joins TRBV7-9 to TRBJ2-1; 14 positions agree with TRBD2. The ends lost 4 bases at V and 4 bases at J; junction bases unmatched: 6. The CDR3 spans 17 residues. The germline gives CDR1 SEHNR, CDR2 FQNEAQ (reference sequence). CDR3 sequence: CASSSKTSGGGYNEQFF. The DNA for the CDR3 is TGTGCCAGCAGCTCGAAGACTAGCGGGGGGGGGTACAATGAGCAGTTCTTC.

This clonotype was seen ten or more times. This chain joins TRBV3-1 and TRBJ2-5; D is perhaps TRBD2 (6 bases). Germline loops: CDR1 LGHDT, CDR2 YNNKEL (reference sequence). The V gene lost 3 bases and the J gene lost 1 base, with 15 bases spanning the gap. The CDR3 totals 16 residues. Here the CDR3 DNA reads TGTGCCAGCAGCCAGCACAGCGGGCGTTTCCAAGAGACCCAGTACTTC. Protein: CASSQHSGRFQETQYF.

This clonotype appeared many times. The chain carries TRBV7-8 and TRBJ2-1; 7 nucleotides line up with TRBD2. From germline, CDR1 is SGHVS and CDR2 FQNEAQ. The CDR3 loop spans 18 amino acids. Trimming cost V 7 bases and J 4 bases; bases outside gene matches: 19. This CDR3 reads CASTSSSPGGLRYNEQFF. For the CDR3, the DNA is TGTGCCAGCACCTCATCTTCCCCTGGGGGACTACGTTACAATGAGCAGTTCTTC. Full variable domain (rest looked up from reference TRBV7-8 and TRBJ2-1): GAGVSQSPRYKVAKRGQDVALRCDPISGHVSLFWYQQALGQGPEFLTYFQNEAQLDKSGLPSDRFFAERPEGSVSTLKIQRTQQEDSAVYLCASTSSSPGGLRYNEQFFGPGTRLTVL.

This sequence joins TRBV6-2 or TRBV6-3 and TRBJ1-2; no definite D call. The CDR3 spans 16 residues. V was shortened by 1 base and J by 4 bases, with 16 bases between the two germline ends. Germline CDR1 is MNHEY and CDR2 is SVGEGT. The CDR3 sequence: CASSYLFSRTAYGYTF. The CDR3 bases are TGTGCCAGCAGTTACTTATTTTCCAGGACGGCCTATGGCTACACCTTC.